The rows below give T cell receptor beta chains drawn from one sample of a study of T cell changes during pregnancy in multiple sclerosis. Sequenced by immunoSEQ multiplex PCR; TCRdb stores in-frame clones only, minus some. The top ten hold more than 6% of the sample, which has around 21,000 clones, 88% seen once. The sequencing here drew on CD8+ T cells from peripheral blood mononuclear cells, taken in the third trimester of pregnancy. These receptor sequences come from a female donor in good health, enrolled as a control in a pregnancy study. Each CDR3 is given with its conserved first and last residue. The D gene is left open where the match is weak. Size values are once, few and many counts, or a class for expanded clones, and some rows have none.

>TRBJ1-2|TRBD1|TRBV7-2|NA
CASSLVGQAARYTF
TGTGCCAGCAGCTTAGTGGGACAGGCCGCCCGCTACACCTTC
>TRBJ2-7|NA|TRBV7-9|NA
CASSLGREVYEQYF
TGTGCCAGCAGCTTGGGTCGTGAGGTCTACGAGCAGTACTTC
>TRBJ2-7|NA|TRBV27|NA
CASSSGLETYEQYF
TGTGCCAGCAGTTCGGGACTCGAAACCTACGAGCAGTACTTC
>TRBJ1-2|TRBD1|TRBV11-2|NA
CASSPTPLDRAYGYTF
TGTGCCAGCAGCCCTACCCCCTTAGACAGGGCCTATGGCTACACCTTC
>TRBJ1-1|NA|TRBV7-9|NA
CASRYGPSRNTEAFF
TGTGCCAGCAGATACGGTCCAAGTCGGAACACTGAAGCTTTCTTT
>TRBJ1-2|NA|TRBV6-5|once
CASSLLDSNYGYTF
TGTGCCAGCAGTTTATTGGACAGCAACTATGGCTACACCTTC
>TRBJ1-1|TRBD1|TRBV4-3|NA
CASRVDRGMNTEAFF
TGCGCCAGCAGGGTAGACAGGGGGATGAACACTGAAGCTTTCTTT
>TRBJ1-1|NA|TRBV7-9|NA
CASSPNWGQAEAFF
TGTGCCAGCAGCCCGAACTGGGGGCAGGCTGAAGCTTTCTTT
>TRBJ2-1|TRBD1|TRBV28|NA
CASSLLGGALHEQFF
TGTGCCAGCAGTTTATTAGGGGGCGCCCTACATGAGCAGTTCTTC
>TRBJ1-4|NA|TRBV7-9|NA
CASSPGQFKEKLFF
TGTGCCAGCAGCCCCGGACAGTTTAAGGAAAAACTGTTTTTT
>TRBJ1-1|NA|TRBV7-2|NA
CASSLGQLMNTEAFF
TGTGCCAGCAGCTTAGGACAGCTGATGAACACTGAAGCTTTCTTT
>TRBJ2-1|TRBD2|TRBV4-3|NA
CASSHLAETYNEQFF
TGCGCCAGCAGCCATCTAGCGGAAACCTACAATGAGCAGTTCTTC
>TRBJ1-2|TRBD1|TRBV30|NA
CAWRGPGTGLLGYTF
TGTGCCTGGAGGGGCCCCGGGACAGGGCTCCTTGGCTACACCTTC
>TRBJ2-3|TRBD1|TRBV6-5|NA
CASSYSGQADTQYF
TGTGCCAGCAGTTACTCAGGACAGGCAGATACGCAGTATTTT
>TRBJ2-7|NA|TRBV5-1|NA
CASSLGPFSYEQYF
TGCGCCAGCAGCTTGGGTCCGTTCTCCTACGAGCAGTACTTC
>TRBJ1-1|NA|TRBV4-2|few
CASSQVDPGGTEAFF
TGTGCCAGCAGCCAAGTTGACCCCGGGGGCACTGAAGCTTTCTTT
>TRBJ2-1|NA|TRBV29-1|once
CSAEERDNEQFF
TGCAGCGCCGAGGAGAGGGACAATGAGCAGTTCTTC
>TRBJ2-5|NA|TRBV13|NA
CASSLSFLETQYF
TGTGCCAGCAGCTTATCGTTCTTGGAGACCCAGTACTTC
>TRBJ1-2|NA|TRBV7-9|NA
CASSPGQGKLYGYTF
TGTGCCAGCAGCCCCGGTCAGGGAAAGCTCTATGGCTACACCTTC
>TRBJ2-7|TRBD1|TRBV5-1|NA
CASSGGTGGQWQYF
TGCGCCAGCAGCGGCGGGACAGGGGGCCAGTGGCAGTACTTC
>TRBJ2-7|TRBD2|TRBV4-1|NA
CASSHPPLAGNYEQYF
TGCGCCAGCAGTCACCCCCCACTAGCGGGGAACTACGAGCAGTACTTC
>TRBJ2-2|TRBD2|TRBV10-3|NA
CAISATSGRPGTGELFF
TGTGCCATCAGCGCTACTAGCGGGAGGCCTGGAACCGGGGAGCTGTTTTTT
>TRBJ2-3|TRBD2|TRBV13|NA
CASSQRGPTDTQYF
TGTGCCTCTAGCCAGCGGGGTCCCACAGATACGCAGTATTTT
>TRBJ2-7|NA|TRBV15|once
CATSAGSGPYEQYF
TGTGCCACCAGCGCAGGTAGTGGCCCCTACGAGCAGTACTTC
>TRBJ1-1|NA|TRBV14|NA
CASSQSGIQAFF
TGTGCCAGCAGCCAATCGGGAATTCAAGCTTTCTTT
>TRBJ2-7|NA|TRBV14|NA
CASSTLGAYEQYF
TGTGCCAGCAGCACACTCGGGGCCTACGAGCAGTACTTC
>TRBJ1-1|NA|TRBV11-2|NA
CASSLDLLFRGGDTEAFF
TGTGCCAGCAGCTTAGATCTGTTGTTTAGGGGAGGGGACACTGAAGCTTTCTTT
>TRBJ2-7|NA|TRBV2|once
CASRDPGRVPYEQYF
TGTGCCAGCAGGGATCCTGGGCGGGTACCCTACGAGCAGTACTTC
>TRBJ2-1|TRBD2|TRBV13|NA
CASTVGEREGNEQFF
TGTGCCAGCACAGTCGGTGAGCGGGAGGGGAATGAGCAGTTCTTC
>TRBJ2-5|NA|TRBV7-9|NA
CASSRLGTQYF
TGTGCCAGCAGCCGACTGGGGACCCAGTACTTC
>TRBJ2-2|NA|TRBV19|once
CASLVGGGELFF
TGTGCCAGTTTGGTGGGAGGCGGGGAGCTGTTTTTT
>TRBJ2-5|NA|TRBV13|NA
CASSQRTPGIETQYF
TGTGCCAGCAGCCAACGGACACCAGGGATAGAGACCCAGTACTTC
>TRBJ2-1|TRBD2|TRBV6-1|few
CASSESSGGAYEQFF
TGTGCCAGCAGTGAATCTAGCGGGGGGGCCTATGAGCAGTTCTTC
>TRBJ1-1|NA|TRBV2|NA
CANPRTAEAFF
TGTGCCAACCCCCGGACAGCCGAAGCTTTCTTT
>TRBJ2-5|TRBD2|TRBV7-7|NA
CASSQTSGGYQETQYF
TGTGCTAGCAGCCAAACTAGCGGGGGTTACCAAGAGACCCAGTACTTC
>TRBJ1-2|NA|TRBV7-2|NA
CASSSAASTMDGGYTF
TGTGCCAGCAGCTCTGCGGCCTCAACCATGGATGGCGGCTACACCTTC
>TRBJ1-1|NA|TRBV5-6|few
CASSLRGTEAFF
TGTGCCAGCAGCTTGAGGGGAACTGAAGCTTTCTTT
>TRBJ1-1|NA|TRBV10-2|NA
CASSEGLIHSEAFF
TGCGCCAGCAGTGAGGGACTTATCCACTCTGAAGCTTTCTTT
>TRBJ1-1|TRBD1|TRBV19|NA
CASRPGAEDRDTEAFF
TGTGCCAGTAGACCCGGCGCGGAGGACAGGGACACTGAAGCTTTCTTT
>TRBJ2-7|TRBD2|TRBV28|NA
CASSFPGGLNEQYF
TGTGCCAGCAGTTTCCCGGGGGGTCTAAACGAGCAGTACTTC
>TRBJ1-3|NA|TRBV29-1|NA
CSVEDRLGSSGNTIYF
TGCAGCGTTGAAGATCGTCTGGGCTCCTCTGGAAACACCATATATTTT
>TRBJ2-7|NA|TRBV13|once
CASSYPSVGGSGYEQYF
TGTGCCAGCAGCTACCCCTCGGTTGGGGGCTCGGGTTACGAGCAGTACTTC
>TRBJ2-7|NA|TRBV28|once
CASTTPDRGYEQYF
TGTGCCAGCACCACTCCGGATAGGGGATACGAGCAGTACTTC
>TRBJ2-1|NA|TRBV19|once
CASSIPGSYNEQFF
TGTGCCAGTAGTATTCCCGGTTCCTACAATGAGCAGTTCTTC
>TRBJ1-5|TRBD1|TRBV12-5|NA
CASGFPGTGRGGNQPQHF
TGTGCTAGTGGTTTCCCCGGGACAGGGCGAGGGGGCAATCAGCCCCAGCATTTT
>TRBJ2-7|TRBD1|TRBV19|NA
CASSTRDRGSYEQYF
TGTGCCAGTAGTACCCGGGACAGGGGTTCTTACGAGCAGTACTTC
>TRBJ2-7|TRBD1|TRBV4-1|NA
CASSQGTGASSYEQYF
TGCGCCAGCAGCCAGGGGACAGGAGCTAGCTCCTACGAGCAGTACTTC
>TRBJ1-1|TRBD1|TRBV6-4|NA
CASSEQGEGTEAFF
TGTGCCAGCAGCGAACAGGGGGAGGGCACTGAAGCTTTCTTT
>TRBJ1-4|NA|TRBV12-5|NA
CASGLVFGGKLFF
TGTGCTAGTGGTTTGGTATTCGGGGGAAAACTGTTTTTT
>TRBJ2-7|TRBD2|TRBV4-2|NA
CASSHSTGLAGREQYF
TGTGCCAGCAGCCATAGTACAGGACTAGCGGGACGCGAGCAGTACTTC
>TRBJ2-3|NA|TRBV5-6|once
CASSPAGIRDTQYF
TGTGCCAGCAGCCCCGCGGGTATTCGAGATACGCAGTATTTT
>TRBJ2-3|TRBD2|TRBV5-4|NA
CASSPGGGVLGHF
TGTGCCAGCAGCCCGGGGGGGGGAGTCCTCGGGCATTTT